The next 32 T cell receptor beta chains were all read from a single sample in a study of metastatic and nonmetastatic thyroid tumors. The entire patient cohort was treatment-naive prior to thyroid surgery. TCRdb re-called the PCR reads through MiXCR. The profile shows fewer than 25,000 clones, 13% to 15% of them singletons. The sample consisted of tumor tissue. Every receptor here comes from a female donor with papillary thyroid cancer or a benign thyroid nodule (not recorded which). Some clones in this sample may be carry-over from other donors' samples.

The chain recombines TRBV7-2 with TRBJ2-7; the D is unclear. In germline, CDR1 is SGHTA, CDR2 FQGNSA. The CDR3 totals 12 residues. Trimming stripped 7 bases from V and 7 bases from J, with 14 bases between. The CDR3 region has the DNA TGTGCCAGCATCCCCTTTTTAGGGGAGCAGTACTTC. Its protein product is CASIPFLGEQYF.

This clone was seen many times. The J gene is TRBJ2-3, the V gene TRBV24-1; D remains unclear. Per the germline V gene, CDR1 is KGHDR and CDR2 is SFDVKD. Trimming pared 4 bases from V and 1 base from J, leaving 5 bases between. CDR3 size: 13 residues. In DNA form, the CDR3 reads TGTGCCACCAGTGACCCTCGCACAGATACGCAGTATTTT. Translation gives CATSDPRTDTQYF.

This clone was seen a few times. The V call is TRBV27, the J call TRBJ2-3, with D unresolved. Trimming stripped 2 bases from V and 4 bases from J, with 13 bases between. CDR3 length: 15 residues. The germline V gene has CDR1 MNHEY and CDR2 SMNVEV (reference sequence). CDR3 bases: TGTGCCAGCAGTTTACAAAGGTGGATAGCAGATACGCAGTATTTT. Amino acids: CASSLQRWIADTQYF.

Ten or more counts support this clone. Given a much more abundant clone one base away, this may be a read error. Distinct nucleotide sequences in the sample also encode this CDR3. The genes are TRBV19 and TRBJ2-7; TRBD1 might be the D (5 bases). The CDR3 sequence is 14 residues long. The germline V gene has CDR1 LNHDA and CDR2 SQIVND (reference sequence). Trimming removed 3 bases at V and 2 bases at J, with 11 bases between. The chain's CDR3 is CASSMGQNPYEQYF. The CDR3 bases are TGTGCCAGTAGTATGGGGCAGAACCCCTACGAGCAGTACTTC.

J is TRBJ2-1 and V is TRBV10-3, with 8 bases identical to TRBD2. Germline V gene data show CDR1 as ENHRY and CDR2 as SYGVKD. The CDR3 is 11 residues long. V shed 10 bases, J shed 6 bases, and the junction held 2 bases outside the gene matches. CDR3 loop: CATGGGNEQFF. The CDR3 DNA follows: TGTGCCACCGGGGGGGGCAATGAGCAGTTCTTC.

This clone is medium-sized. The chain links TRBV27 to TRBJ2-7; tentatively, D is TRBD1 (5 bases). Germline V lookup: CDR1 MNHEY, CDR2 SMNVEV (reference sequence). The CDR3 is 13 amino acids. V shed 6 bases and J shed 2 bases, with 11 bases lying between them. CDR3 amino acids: CASSLVGAYEQYF. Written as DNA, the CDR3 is TGTGCCAGCAGCCTAGTAGGGGCCTACGAGCAGTACTTC.

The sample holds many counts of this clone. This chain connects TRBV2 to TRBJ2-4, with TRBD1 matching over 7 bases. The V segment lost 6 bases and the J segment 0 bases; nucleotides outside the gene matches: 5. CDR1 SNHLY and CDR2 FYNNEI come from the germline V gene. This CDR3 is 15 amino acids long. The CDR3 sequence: CASRRQGLAKNIQYF. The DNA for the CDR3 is TGTGCCAGCAGGCGACAGGGATTAGCCAAAAACATTCAGTACTTC.

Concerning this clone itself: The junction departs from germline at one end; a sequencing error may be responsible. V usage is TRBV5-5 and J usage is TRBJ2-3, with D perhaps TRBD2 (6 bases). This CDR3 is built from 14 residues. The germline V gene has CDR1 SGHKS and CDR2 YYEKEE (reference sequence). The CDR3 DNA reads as TGTGCCAGCAGCGTGCGGAGGGCGGCAGATACGCTGTATTTT. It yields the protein CASSVRRAADTLYF.

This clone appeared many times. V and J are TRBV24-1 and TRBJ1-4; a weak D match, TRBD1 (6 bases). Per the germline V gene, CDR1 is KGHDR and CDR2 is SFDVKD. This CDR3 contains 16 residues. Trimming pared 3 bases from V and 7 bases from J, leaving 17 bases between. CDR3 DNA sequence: TGTGCCACCAGTGATACCCGGACCGGGGGCGCTGAAAAACTGTTTTTT. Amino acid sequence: CATSDTRTGGAEKLFF.

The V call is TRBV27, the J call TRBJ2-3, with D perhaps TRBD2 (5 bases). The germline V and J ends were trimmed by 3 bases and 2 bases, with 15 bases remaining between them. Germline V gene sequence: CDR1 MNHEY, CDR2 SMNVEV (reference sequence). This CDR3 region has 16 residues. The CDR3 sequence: CASSFLLLVLTDTQYF. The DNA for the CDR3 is TGTGCCAGCAGTTTTCTGCTACTAGTTCTCACAGATACGCAGTATTTT.

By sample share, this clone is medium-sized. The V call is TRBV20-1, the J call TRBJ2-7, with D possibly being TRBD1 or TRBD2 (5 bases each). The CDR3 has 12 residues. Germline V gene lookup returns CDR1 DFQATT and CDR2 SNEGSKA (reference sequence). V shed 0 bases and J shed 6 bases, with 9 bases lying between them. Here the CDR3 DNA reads TGCAGTGCTAGAGATTTGAGGGGCGAGCAGTACTTC. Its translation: CSARDLRGEQYF.

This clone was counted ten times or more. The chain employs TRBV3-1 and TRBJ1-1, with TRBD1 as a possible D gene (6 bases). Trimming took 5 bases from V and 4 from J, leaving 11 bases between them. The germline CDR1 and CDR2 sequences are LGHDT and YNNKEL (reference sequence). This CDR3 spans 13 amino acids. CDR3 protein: CASSKIQGTEAFF. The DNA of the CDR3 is TGTGCCAGCAGCAAAATACAGGGCACTGAAGCTTTCTTT.

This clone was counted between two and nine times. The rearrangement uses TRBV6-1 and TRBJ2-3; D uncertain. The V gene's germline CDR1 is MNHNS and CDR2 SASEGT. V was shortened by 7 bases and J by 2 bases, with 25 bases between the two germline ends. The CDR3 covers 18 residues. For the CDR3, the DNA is TGTGCCAGCAAGACTGGTCCCTCCGGTACTACGTCCACAGATACGCAGTATTTT. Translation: CASKTGPSGTTSTDTQYF.

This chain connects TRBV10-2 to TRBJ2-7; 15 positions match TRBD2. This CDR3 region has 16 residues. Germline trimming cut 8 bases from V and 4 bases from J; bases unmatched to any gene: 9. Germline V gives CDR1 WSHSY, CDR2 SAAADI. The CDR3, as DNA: TGCGCCAGCGCTTGGACTAGCGGGAGGGGAGTTTACGAGCAGTACTTC. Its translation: CASAWTSGRGVYEQYF.

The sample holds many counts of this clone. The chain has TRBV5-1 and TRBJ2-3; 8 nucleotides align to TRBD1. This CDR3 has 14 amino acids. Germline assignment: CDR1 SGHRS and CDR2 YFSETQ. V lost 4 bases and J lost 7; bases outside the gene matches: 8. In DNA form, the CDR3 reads TGCGCCAGCAGCCCAGACAGGGGATGGAATACGCAGTATTTT. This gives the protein CASSPDRGWNTQYF.

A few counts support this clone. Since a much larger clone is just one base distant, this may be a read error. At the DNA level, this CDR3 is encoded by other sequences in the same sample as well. The CDR3 nucleotides read TGTGCCAGTCGAGCTATCTTCCAGGACAGGGGTATCACAGACACGCAGTATTTT. Translated: CASRAIFQDRGITDTQYF. V and J are TRBV18 and TRBJ2-3; 9 bases match TRBD1. From germline, CDR1 is KGHSH and CDR2 LQKENI. This CDR3 is built from 18 residues.

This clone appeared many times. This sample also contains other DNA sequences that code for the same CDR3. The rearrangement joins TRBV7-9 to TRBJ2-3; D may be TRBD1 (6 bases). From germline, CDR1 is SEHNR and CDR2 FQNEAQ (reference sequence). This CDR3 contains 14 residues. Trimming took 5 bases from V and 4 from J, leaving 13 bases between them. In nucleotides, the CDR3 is TGTGCCAGCAGCGTTAACAAGGGGGCAGATACGCAGTATTTT. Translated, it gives CASSVNKGADTQYF.

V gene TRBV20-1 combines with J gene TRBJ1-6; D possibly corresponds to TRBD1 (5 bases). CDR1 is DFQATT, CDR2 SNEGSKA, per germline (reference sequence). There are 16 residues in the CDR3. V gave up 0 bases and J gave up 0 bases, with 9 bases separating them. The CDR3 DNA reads TGCAGTGCTAGAGATTGGGGGAGCTCCTATAATTCACCCCTCCACTTT. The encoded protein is CSARDWGSSYNSPLHF.

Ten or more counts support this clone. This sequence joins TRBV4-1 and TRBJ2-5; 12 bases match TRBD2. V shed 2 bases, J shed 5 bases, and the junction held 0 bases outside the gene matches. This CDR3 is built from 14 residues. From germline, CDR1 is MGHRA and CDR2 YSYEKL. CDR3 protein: CASSQLAGGETQYF. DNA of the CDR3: TGCGCCAGCAGCCAACTAGCGGGAGGGGAGACCCAGTACTTC.

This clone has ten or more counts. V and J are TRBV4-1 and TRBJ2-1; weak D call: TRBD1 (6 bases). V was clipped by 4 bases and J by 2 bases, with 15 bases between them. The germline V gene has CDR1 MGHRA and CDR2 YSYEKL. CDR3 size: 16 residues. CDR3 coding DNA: TGCGCCAGCAGCCCACCTGCTGGGACAACCTACAATGAGCAGTTCTTC. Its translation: CASSPPAGTTYNEQFF.

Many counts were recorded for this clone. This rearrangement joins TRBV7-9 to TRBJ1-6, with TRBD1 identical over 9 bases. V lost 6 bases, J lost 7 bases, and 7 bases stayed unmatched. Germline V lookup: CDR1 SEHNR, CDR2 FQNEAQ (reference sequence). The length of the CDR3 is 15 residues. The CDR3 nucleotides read TGTGCCAGCAGGTTTGGGGACAGGGAGAATTCACCCCTCCACTTT. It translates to CASRFGDRENSPLHF.

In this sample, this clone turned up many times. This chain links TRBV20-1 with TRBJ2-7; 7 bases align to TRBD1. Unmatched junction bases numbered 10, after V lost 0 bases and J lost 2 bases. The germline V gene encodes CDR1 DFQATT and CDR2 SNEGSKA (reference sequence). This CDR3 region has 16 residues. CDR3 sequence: CSARDGIGQGAYEQYF. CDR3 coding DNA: TGCAGTGCTAGAGACGGAATTGGGCAGGGGGCCTACGAGCAGTACTTC.

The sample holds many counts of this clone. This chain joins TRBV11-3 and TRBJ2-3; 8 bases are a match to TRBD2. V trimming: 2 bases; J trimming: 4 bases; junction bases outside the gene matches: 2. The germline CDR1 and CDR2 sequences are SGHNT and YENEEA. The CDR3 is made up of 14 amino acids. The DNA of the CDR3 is TGTGCCAGCAGCTTACGGACTAGCCCAGATACGCAGTATTTT. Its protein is CASSLRTSPDTQYF.

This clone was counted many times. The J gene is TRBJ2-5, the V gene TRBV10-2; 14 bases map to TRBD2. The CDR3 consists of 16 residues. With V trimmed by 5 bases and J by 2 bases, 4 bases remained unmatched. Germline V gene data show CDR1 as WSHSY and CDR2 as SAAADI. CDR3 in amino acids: CASSRLAGGLQETQYF. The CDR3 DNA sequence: TGCGCCAGCAGTAGACTAGCGGGGGGGCTGCAAGAGACCCAGTACTTC.

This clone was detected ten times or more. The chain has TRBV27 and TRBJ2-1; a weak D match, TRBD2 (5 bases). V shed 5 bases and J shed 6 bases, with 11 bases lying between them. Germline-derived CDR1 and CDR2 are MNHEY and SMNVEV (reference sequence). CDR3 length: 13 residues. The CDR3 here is CASSLGLVNEQFF. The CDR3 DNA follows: TGTGCCAGCAGTCTTGGACTGGTCAATGAGCAGTTCTTC.

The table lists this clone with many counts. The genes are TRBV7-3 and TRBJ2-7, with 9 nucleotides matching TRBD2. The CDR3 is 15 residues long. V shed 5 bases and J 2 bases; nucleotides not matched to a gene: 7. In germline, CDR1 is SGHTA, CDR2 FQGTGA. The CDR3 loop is CASSPQAGGTYEQYF. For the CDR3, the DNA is TGTGCCAGCAGCCCTCAAGCGGGAGGAACCTACGAGCAGTACTTC.

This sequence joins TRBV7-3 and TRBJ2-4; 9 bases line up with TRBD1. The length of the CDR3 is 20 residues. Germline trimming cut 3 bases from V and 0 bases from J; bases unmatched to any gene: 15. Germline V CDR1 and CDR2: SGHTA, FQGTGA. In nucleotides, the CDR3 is TGTGCCAGCAGCTTTAGGCAGGGGACAGGGAGGCCACTAGCCAAAAACATTCAGTACTTC. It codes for CASSFRQGTGRPLAKNIQYF.

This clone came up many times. The CDR3 region is CASASGRSSRTGELFF. DNA for the CDR3: TGTGCCAGCGCCTCTGGTCGATCGTCCCGTACCGGGGAGCTGTTTTTT. The genes are TRBV5-4 and TRBJ2-2; no clear D gene. Germline lookup yields CDR1 SGHNT and CDR2 YYREEE (reference sequence). V lost 7 bases and J lost 5, with 21 bases in between. The CDR3 spans 16 residues.

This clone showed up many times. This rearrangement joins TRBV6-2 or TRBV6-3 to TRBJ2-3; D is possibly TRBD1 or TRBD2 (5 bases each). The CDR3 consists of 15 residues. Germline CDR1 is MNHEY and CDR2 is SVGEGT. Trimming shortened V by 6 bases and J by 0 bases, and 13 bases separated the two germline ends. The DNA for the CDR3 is TGTGCCAGCAGCCTCCTCGGGGCGAGCACAGATACGCAGTATTTT. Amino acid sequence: CASSLLGASTDTQYF.

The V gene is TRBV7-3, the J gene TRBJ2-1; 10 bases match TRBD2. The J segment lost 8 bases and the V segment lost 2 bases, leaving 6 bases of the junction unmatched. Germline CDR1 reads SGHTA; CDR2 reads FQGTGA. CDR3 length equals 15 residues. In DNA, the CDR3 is TGTGCCAGCAGCTTACTAGCGGGAGAACGAGATGAGCAGTTCTTC. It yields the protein CASSLLAGERDEQFF.

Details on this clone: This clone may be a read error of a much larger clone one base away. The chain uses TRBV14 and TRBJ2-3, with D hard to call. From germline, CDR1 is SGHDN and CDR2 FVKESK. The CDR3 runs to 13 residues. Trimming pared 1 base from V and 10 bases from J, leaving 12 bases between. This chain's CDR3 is CASSQGGHRPQYF. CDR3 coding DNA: TGTGCCAGCAGCCAAGGCGGTCACCGTCCGCAGTATTTT.

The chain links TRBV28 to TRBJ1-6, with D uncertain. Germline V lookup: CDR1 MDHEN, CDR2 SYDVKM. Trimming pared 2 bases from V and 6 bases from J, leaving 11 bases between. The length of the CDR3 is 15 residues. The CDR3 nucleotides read TGTGCCAGCAGTTTAGGCGGAGGTCGTAATTCACCCCTCCACTTT. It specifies CASSLGGGRNSPLHF.